These T cell receptor beta chains were read from a single sample in a study of identical twins. TCRdb used MiXCR to reprocess the 5' RACE reads, holding one entry per CDR3 protein. The sample includes about 660,000 distinct CDR3 sequences, more than 6.5% of them seen just once. This sample also belongs to another study, concerning yellow fever vaccine responses in identical twins.

Source material: PBMCs. These receptors all come from a woman aged 18-29 years in good health. Each CDR3 is given with its conserved first and last residue. D genes are given only for firm matches. Expanded clones get a size class; other rows say once, few or many, or leave the size out.

j_call,d_call,clone_size,v_call,cdr3_nt,cdr3_aa
TRBJ2-1,TRBD1,.,TRBV3-1,TGTGCCAGCAGCCAAGATTTCGGGGAACAGGGGGACAATGAGCAGTTCTTC,CASSQDFGEQGDNEQFF
TRBJ2-1,TRBD1,few,TRBV5-5,TGTGCCAGCAGCTTGATGGGGACAGCCTACAATGAGCAGTTCTTC,CASSLMGTAYNEQFF
TRBJ1-1,.,many,TRBV7-3,TGCGCCAGCAGCTTGAGGGGGGGCACTGAAGCTTTCTTT,CASSLRGGTEAFF
TRBJ2-1,TRBD2,few,TRBV2,TGTGCCAGCAGTGAACTCCAACTAGCGGGAGGTGGCAATGAGCAGTTCTTC,CASSELQLAGGGNEQFF
TRBJ2-5,.,few,TRBV12-3/TRBV12-4,TGTGCCAGCACGCGGGGCGAAGAGACCCAGTACTTC,CASTRGEETQYF
TRBJ2-3,TRBD2,.,TRBV15,TGTGCCACCAGCAGATTTAGCGGGAGGGCGGAGCAGTATTTT,CATSRFSGRAEQYF
TRBJ1-5,.,few,TRBV12-3/TRBV12-4,TGTGCCAGCACCCATCGGGACAATCAGCCCCAGCATTTT,CASTHRDNQPQHF
TRBJ2-1,.,.,TRBV10-3,TGTGCCATCACTGCGACAGCGAAAGACAATGAGCAGTTCTTC,CAITATAKDNEQFF
TRBJ2-7,.,.,TRBV28,TGTGCCAGCAGTTTATGGGACAGAACCTACGAGCAGTACTTC,CASSLWDRTYEQYF
TRBJ2-7,.,few,TRBV28,TGTGCCAGCAGTTTCCGAGGCAGACAGGAGCAGTACTTC,CASSFRGRQEQYF
TRBJ2-7,TRBD1,.,TRBV7-9,TGTGCCAGCAGCTCGACGGACAGGGCACCCGACTACGAGCAGTACTTC,CASSSTDRAPDYEQYF